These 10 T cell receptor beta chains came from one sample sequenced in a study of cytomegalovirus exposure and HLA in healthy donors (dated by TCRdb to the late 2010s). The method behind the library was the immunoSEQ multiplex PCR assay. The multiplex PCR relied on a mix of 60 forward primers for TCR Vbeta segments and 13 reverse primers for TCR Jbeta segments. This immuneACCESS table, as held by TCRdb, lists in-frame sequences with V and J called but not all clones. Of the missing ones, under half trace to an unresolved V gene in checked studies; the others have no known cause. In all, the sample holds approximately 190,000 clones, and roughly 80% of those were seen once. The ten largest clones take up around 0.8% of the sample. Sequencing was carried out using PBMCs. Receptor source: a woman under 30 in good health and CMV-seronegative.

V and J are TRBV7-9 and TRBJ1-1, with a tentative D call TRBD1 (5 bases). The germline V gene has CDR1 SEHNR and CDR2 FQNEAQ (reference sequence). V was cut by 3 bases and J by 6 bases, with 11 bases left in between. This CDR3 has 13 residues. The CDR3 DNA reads TGTGCCAGCAGCTTTCCACAGGCCCCTGAAGCTTTCTTT. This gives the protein CASSFPQAPEAFF.

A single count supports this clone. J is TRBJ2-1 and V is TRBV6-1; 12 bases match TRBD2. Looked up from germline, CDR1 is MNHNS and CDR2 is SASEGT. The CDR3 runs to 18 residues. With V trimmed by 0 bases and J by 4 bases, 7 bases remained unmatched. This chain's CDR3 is CASSEAPFLAGGYNEQFF. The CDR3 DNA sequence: TGTGCCAGCAGTGAAGCGCCCTTCCTAGCGGGGGGGTACAATGAGCAGTTCTTC.

CDR3 nucleotides: TGCGCCAGCAGCGAAGGGATCCGGGGGCAAGAGACCCAGTACTTC. Protein sequence: CASSEGIRGQETQYF. This chain uses TRBV4-1 with TRBJ2-5; TRBD2 is a possible D gene (6 bases). This CDR3 has 15 amino acids. Germline lookup yields CDR1 MGHRA and CDR2 YSYEKL. V was pared by 5 bases and J by 2 bases, with 15 bases between.

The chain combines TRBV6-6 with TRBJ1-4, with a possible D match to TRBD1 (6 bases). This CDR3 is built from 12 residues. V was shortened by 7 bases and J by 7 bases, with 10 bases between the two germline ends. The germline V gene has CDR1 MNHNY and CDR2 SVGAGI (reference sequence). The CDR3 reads CASTEGVEKLFF. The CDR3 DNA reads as TGTGCCAGCACCGAGGGGGTTGAAAAACTGTTTTTT.

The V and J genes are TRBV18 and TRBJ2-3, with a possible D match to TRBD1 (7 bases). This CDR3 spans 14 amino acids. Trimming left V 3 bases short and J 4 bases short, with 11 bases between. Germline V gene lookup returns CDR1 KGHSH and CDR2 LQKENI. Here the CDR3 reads CASSPEGAADTQYF. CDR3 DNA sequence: TGTGCCAGCTCACCGGAGGGGGCGGCAGATACGCAGTATTTT.

CDR3 bases: TGTGCCAGCAACCCAGGGGACGGCTATGGCTACACCTTC. Translated, it gives CASNPGDGYGYTF. The J gene is TRBJ1-2, the V gene TRBV6-1; the D gene is possibly TRBD1 (6 bases). The V end was cut by 7 bases, the J end by 4 bases, with 13 bases between. The germline CDR1 and CDR2 sequences are MNHNS and SASEGT. The CDR3 spans 13 residues.

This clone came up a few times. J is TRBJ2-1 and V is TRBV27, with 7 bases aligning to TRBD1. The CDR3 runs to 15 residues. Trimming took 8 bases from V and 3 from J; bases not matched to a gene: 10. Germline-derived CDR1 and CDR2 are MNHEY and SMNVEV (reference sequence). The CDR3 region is CASRTGASSYNEQFF. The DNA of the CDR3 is TGTGCCAGCCGCACAGGGGCCTCGAGCTACAATGAGCAGTTCTTC.

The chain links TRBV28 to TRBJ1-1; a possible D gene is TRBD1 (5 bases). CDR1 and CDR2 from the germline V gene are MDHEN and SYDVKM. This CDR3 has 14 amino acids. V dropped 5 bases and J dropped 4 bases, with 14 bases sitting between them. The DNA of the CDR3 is TGTGCCAGCAGTCTAACACAGGCCCTCACTGAAGCTTTCTTT. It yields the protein CASSLTQALTEAFF.

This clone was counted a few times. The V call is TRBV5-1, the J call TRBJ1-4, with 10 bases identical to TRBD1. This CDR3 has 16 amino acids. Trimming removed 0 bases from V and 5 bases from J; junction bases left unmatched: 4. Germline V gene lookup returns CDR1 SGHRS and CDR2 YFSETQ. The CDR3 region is CASSLAGGQGNEKLFF. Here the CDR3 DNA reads TGCGCCAGCAGCTTGGCCGGGGGACAGGGGAATGAAAAACTGTTTTTT.

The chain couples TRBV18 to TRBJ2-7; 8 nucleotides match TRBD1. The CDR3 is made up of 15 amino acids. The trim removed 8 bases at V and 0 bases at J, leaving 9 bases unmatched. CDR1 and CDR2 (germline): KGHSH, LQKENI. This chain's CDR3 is CASRFRTGRSYEQYF. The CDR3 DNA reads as TGTGCCAGCCGGTTTCGGACAGGGCGCTCCTACGAGCAGTACTTC.